This entry concerns a single T cell receptor beta chain. The germline gene is not matched at one end of the junction; a read error may be the cause. The data were taken from a study of blood T cells in healthy people across ages. Each individual donor underwent a draw of approximately 9.6 milliliters of peripheral blood. A second roughly 6 to 12 cycle PCR used barcoded and J-beta primers. TCRdb processed the 5' RACE reads anew with MiXCR; each CDR3 protein has one entry. The data contain under 2 million distinct CDR3 sequences, almost 35% of them seen just once; the ten biggest clones take up approximately 11%. CDR1 SGHRS and CDR2 YFSETQ come from the germline V gene. The CDR3 spans 15 residues.

The TCR comes from a woman in her thirties in good health. The specimen was blood. V and J are TRBV5-1 and TRBJ2-1; D may be TRBD1 (6 bases). The DNA for the CDR3 is TGCGCCAGCAGCTTGGCCAGGGGCTCCTACAATGGGCAGTTCTTC. Protein sequence: CASSLARGSYNGQFF. Complete variable domain (other parts from reference TRBV5-1 and TRBJ2-1): KAGVTQTPRYLIKTRGQQVTLSCSPISGHRSVSWYQQTPGQGLQFLFEYFSETQRNKGNFPGRFSGRQFSNSRSEMNVSTLELGDSALYLCASSLARGSYNGQFFGPGTRLTVL.